One sample yielded the 19 T cell receptor beta chains listed below, sequenced in a study of T cells in tuberculosis. The data were produced by immunoSEQ multiplex PCR, yet TCRdb's version contains in-frame clones alone and is incomplete. The sample lists over 40,000 clones, more than 90% occurring once. Sequencing input: PBMCs. The receptors originated from a donor aged 10-29 years with latent tuberculosis or without tuberculosis infection.

The chain carries TRBV5-6 and TRBJ1-3; D gene uncertain. Trimming took 4 bases from V and 0 from J, leaving 11 bases between them. Germline V gives CDR1 SGHDT, CDR2 YYEEEE. The CDR3 contains 15 residues. The CDR3 loop is CASSPAGNSGNTIYF. The CDR3 DNA reads TGTGCCAGCAGCCCCGCCGGGAACTCTGGAAACACCATATATTTT.

The chain joins TRBV4-1 to TRBJ2-1, with D unresolved. V was clipped by 3 bases and J by 1 base, with 16 bases between them. Looked up from germline, CDR1 is MGHRA and CDR2 is YSYEKL. There are 17 residues in the CDR3. CDR3 sequence reads: CASSQDPSVASYNEQFF. DNA of the CDR3: TGCGCCAGCAGCCAGGATCCGTCTGTAGCTTCCTACAATGAGCAGTTCTTC.

This clone was counted a few times. The V gene is TRBV7-8, the J gene TRBJ1-5; no firm D call. The ends were cut back, 2 bases at V and 1 base at J, with 12 bases in the middle. Germline CDR1 SGHVS, CDR2 FQNEAQ. The CDR3 consists of 16 residues. As DNA, the CDR3 is TGTGCCAGCAGCTTATTGGGCAGAGTGAGCAATCAGCCCCAGCATTTT. Translating gives CASSLLGRVSNQPQHF.

The CDR3, as DNA: TGTGCCACCAGCAGAGATCGAACAGGGGCTCGGCCCCAGCATTTT. Amino acid sequence: CATSRDRTGARPQHF. The chain combines TRBV15 with TRBJ1-5; the match to TRBD1 covers 7 bases. CDR1 and CDR2 from the germline V gene are LNHNV and YYDKDF (reference sequence). V was clipped by 0 bases and J by 9 bases; unmatched bases: 8. The CDR3 runs 15 residues.

This clone was observed a single time. This chain connects TRBV6-5 to TRBJ2-1, with TRBD2 matching over 10 bases. Trimming removed 2 bases from V and 3 bases from J; junction bases left unmatched: 4. Germline CDR1 MNHEY, CDR2 SVGAGI. The CDR3 contains 16 residues. CDR3 in amino acids: CASSYTGTSDYNEQFF. The CDR3 nucleotides read TGTGCCAGCAGTTACACCGGGACTAGCGACTACAATGAGCAGTTCTTC.

The rearrangement links TRBV2 to TRBJ1-1; a weak D match, TRBD1 (6 bases). Germline V gene data show CDR1 as SNHLY and CDR2 as FYNNEI. The CDR3 sequence is 14 residues long. V was cut by 6 bases and J by 4 bases, with 15 bases left in between. This CDR3 reads CASRLQGGGTEAFF. Written as DNA, the CDR3 is TGTGCCAGCAGGCTACAGGGAGGGGGCACTGAAGCTTTCTTT.

This clone was recorded a few times. The V call is TRBV11-3, the J call TRBJ2-2, with D unclear. Germline V gene sequence: CDR1 SGHNT, CDR2 YENEEA. The CDR3 has 15 amino acids. V was trimmed by 5 bases and J by 4 bases, leaving 14 bases between them. CDR3 coding DNA: TGTGCCAGCAGCCCAACCCCCGGGTCCACCGGGGAGCTGTTTTTT. It codes for CASSPTPGSTGELFF.

The chain is built from TRBV6-1 and TRBJ2-2; 7 nucleotides match TRBD2. CDR3 length equals 15 residues. V was clipped by 1 base and J by 7 bases; unmatched bases: 6. Germline V gene sequence: CDR1 MNHNS, CDR2 SASEGT. CDR3 sequence (DNA): TGTGCCAGCAGTGAAGTGGGGGGGTGGAACGGGGAGCTGTTTTTT. The encoded protein is CASSEVGGWNGELFF.

This clone occurred once. This chain connects TRBV7-9 to TRBJ1-1; D unresolved. Per the germline V gene, CDR1 is SEHNR and CDR2 is FQNEAQ (reference sequence). The CDR3 has 16 residues. V dropped 2 bases and J dropped 2 bases, with 15 bases sitting between them. CDR3 sequence (DNA): TGTGCCAGCAGCTTATTGGGTAGCTCTGGAAACACTGAAGCTTTCTTT. It is translated as CASSLLGSSGNTEAFF.

The rearrangement uses TRBV6-1 and TRBJ1-1; TRBD1 is a possible D gene (5 bases). Trimming shortened V by 8 bases and J by 0 bases, and 10 bases separated the two germline ends. This CDR3 contains 13 residues. In germline, CDR1 is MNHNS, CDR2 SASEGT. The CDR3 protein is CASAGPLNTEAFF. CDR3 nucleotides: TGTGCCAGCGCGGGACCCTTGAACACTGAAGCTTTCTTT.

This chain joins TRBV21-1 and TRBJ1-1; the table's D call TRBD1 went unverified against the DNA. TRBV21-1 corresponds to a pseudogene. The CDR3 length is 15 residues. The CDR3 is CASSGPGTGNTEAFF. The CDR3 DNA reads TGTGCCAGCAGCGGGCCCGGGACAGGGAACACTGAAGCTTTCTTT.

The chain recombines TRBV29-1 with TRBJ1-2; 11 bases line up with TRBD1. The CDR3 extends over 15 amino acids. With V trimmed by 6 bases and J by 2 bases, 8 bases remained unmatched. CDR1 SQVTM and CDR2 ANQGSEA come from the germline V gene. CDR3 nucleotides: TGCAGCGTGGACGGACAGGGGGCCTCCAACTATGGCTACACCTTC. The encoded protein is CSVDGQGASNYGYTF.

The chain uses TRBV12-5 and TRBJ1-1, with D tentatively TRBD1 (6 bases). The CDR3 loop spans 14 amino acids. Trimming cost V 3 bases and J 1 base, with 9 bases left between them. Germline loops: CDR1 LGHNT, CDR2 FRNRAP. In DNA form, the CDR3 reads TGTGCTAGTGGTTTCGGACAGACGAACACTGAAGCTTTCTTT. It codes for CASGFGQTNTEAFF.

A single count supports this clone. The chain joins TRBV28 to TRBJ1-4, with TRBD1 identical over 7 bases. The CDR3 is 15 residues long. Germline CDR1 reads MDHEN; CDR2 reads SYDVKM. V shed 6 bases and J 8 bases; nucleotides not matched to a gene: 12. This chain's CDR3 is CASSHYRDSGEKLFF. DNA for the CDR3: TGTGCCAGCAGCCATTACCGGGACAGTGGCGAAAAACTGTTTTTT.

The J gene is TRBJ2-7, the V gene TRBV11-2; the match to TRBD1 covers 9 bases. This CDR3 has 17 residues. Trimming cost V 4 bases and J 2 bases; bases outside gene matches: 12. Germline loops: CDR1 SGHAT, CDR2 FQNNGV. The DNA for the CDR3 is TGTGCCAGCAGCTCGGACAGGGGAGAGGTCGGCACCTACGAGCAGTACTTC. Amino acids: CASSSDRGEVGTYEQYF.

This clone occurred once. The chain links TRBV20-1 to TRBJ1-2; D gene ambiguous. V dropped 6 bases and J dropped 3 bases, with 8 bases sitting between them. This CDR3 has 11 residues. Germline loops: CDR1 DFQATT, CDR2 SNEGSKA (reference sequence). The CDR3 protein is CSANSDYGYTF. In DNA form, the CDR3 reads TGCAGTGCCAATTCGGACTATGGCTACACCTTC.

Only one count was recorded for this clone. The V call is TRBV5-6, the J call TRBJ2-5; 8 positions match TRBD2. This CDR3 has 15 residues. Trimming cost V 4 bases and J 5 bases; bases outside gene matches: 10. Germline-derived CDR1 and CDR2 are SGHDT and YYEEEE. DNA of the CDR3: TGTGCCAGCAGCAGGGCGAGCGGGAGCCGGGAGACCCAGTACTTC. Encoded protein: CASSRASGSRETQYF.

In this sample, this clone turned up once. The chain carries TRBV19 and TRBJ2-7; D remains unclear. The V and J ends lost 2 bases and 3 bases respectively, with 8 bases between them. Per the germline V gene, CDR1 is LNHDA and CDR2 is SQIVND (reference sequence). This CDR3 contains 13 residues. The CDR3 protein is CASSIFPGYEQYF. DNA for the CDR3: TGTGCCAGTAGTATATTCCCCGGCTACGAGCAGTACTTC.

The chain uses TRBV11-2 and TRBJ2-5; 8 bases are a match to TRBD2. The CDR3 length is 16 residues. J was trimmed by 4 bases and V by 2 bases; bases with no gene match: 9. Germline-derived CDR1 and CDR2 are SGHAT and FQNNGV. The CDR3 nucleotides are TGTGCCAGCAGCTTACAGCATTCGGGAGGGCTAGAGACCCAGTACTTC. Amino acid sequence: CASSLQHSGGLETQYF.